Listed below are T cell receptor beta chains from one sample, sequenced in a study of blood T cells in healthy people across ages. TCRdb passed the 5' RACE reads through MiXCR, listing each CDR3 protein once. The sample has about 1 million distinct CDR3 sequences; less than 50% are singletons. Sequencing was performed on blood. Receptor source: a woman aged 55 to 70 in good health. The CDR3 runs from the conserved cysteine through the conserved F or W. A D gene is named only where the DNA matches it firmly.

D gene | V gene | CDR3 protein
TRBD2 | TRBV7-3 | CASSLTRASGSSYNEQFF
. | TRBV11-3 | CASSSQGGDSPLHF
. | TRBV5-5 | CASSARGSYNEQFF
TRBD1 | TRBV7-2 | CASSFGQGAPYEQYF
TRBD1 | TRBV12-3/TRBV12-4 | CASSFRTGATQETQFF
. | TRBV20-1 | CSARDHREQYF
. | TRBV20-1 | CSAPGVGDNSPLHF
TRBD2 | TRBV27 | CASRAGPSFYEQYF
. | TRBV10-3 | CAISESEGTEAFF
TRBD2 | TRBV7-3 | CASSNRAGEGPSYNEQFF
. | TRBV5-1 | CASRPEPSADTQYF
. | TRBV12-3/TRBV12-4 | CASSFSHPPLHF
TRBD2 | TRBV24-1 | CATSDSPWASGVYNEQFF
TRBD1 | TRBV7-9 | CASSSRRDSGGTEAFF
. | TRBV11-3 | CASSQGGAAYEQYF
TRBD2 | TRBV20-1 | CSANPGLAARKGTDTQYF
TRBD1 | TRBV2 | CASFGGQASGGTQYF
. | TRBV24-1 | CATSDLGGDTQYF
. | TRBV7-9 | CASSANMARTENIQYF
. | TRBV4-1 | CASSQVWGLTGDTQYF
TRBD2 | TRBV6-5 | CASSYTTSGRREQYF
TRBD1 | TRBV7-2 | CANSLGGTGGRPQHF
TRBD2 | TRBV29-1 | CSVEVAGPSYEQYF
. | TRBV7-6 | CASSFGPDSYEQYF
. | TRBV12-3/TRBV12-4 | CASSANRAGDTEAFF
. | TRBV7-6 | CASGKIPEGEQYF
. | TRBV15 | CATSPSGSVINIQYF
TRBD2 | TRBV10-1 | CASSDQREGLNRGKNEQFF
TRBD1 | TRBV20-1 | CSARDRGTGVTYEQYF
. | TRBV7-2 | CASSLGRLSSYNEQFF
. | TRBV20-1 | CSASPSYEQYF
. | TRBV2 | CALVQGRDGYTF
. | TRBV20-1 | CVVAGTDYEQYF
TRBD2 | TRBV4-1 | CASSGTSANYEQYF
. | TRBV27 | CASRRGGATNEKLFF
TRBD1 | TRBV20-1 | CSASQGGREKLFF
TRBD1 | TRBV5-1 | CASSPDSDRGFHGYTF
TRBD2 | TRBV12-3/TRBV12-4 | CASSLARWGLAEGETQYF
TRBD2 | TRBV4-1 | CASRPGLARSTDTQYF
TRBD1 | TRBV5-5 | CASSRQGDMFDEQFF
. | TRBV7-6 | CASRERVGQGDYEQYF
TRBD1 | TRBV15 | CATSRRQGADGYTF
TRBD2 | TRBV7-9 | CASSPVTSGSINEQFF
. | TRBV12-5 | CASGLETGRYNEQFF
TRBD1 | TRBV20-1 | CSADRGTRNEQFF
TRBD2 | TRBV6-7 | CASNRTSGRFNEQFF
. | TRBV15 | CATSREYQTDTQYF
TRBD2 | TRBV7-8 | CAILAGPQNTGELFF
TRBD2 | TRBV7-3 | CASSFSGGLDTGELFF
. | TRBV10-3 | CAIRGRFGTEAFF
TRBD2 | TRBV7-9 | CASSGTSGNLYNEQFF